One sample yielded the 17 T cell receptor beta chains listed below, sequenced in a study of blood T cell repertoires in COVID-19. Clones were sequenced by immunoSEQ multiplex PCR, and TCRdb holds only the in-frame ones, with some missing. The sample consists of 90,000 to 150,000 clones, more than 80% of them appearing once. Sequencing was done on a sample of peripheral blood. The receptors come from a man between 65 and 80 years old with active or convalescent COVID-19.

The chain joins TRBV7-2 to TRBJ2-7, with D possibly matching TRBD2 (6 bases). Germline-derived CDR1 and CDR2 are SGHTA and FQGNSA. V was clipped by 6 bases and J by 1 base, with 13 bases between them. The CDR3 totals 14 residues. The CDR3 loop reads CASRHPGLSYEQYF. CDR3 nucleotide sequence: TGTGCCAGCAGGCATCCGGGACTTTCCTACGAGCAGTACTTC.

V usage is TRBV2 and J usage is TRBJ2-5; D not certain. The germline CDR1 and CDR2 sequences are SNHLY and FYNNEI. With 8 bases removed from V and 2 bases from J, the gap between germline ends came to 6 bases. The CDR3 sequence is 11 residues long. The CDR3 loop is CASAQQETQYF. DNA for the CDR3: TGTGCCAGCGCCCAGCAAGAGACCCAGTACTTC. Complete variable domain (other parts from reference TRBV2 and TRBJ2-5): EPEVTQTPSHQVTQMGQEVILRCVPISNHLYFYWYRQILGQKVEFLVSFYNNEISEKSEIFDDQFSVERPDGSNFTLKIRSTKLEDSAMYFCASAQQETQYFGPGTRLLVL.

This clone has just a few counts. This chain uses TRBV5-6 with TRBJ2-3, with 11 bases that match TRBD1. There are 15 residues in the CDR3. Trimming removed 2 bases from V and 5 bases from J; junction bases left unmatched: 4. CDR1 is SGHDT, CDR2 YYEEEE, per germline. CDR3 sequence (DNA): TGTGCCAGCAGCTTTGGGACAGGGGGTAGAGATACGCAGTATTTT. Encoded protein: CASSFGTGGRDTQYF.

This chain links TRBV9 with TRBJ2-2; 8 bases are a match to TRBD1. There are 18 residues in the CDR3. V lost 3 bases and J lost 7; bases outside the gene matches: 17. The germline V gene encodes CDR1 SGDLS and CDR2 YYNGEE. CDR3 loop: CASSAQSSQGVFGGELFF. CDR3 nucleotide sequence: TGTGCCAGCAGCGCCCAGTCGTCACAGGGGGTGTTTGGCGGGGAGCTGTTTTTT.

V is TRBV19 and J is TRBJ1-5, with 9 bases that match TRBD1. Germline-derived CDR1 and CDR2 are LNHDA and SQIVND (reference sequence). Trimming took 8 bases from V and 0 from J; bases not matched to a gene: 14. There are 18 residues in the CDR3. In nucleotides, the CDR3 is TGTGCCAGTGATAGGGGACAGGGTATATTTTATAGCAATCAGCCCCAGCATTTT. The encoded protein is CASDRGQGIFYSNQPQHF.

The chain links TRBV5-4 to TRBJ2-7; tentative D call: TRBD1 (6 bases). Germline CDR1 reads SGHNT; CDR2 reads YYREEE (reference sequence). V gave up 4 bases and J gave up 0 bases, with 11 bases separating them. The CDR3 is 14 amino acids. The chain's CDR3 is CASSLGGVSYEQYF. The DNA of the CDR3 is TGTGCCAGCAGCCTAGGGGGAGTCTCCTACGAGCAGTACTTC.

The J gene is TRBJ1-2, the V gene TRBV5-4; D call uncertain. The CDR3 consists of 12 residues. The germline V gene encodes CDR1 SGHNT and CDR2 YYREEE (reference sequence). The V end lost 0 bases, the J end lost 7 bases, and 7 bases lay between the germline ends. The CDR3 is CASSLEWLGYTF. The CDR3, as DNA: TGTGCCAGCAGCTTGGAATGGCTTGGCTACACCTTC.

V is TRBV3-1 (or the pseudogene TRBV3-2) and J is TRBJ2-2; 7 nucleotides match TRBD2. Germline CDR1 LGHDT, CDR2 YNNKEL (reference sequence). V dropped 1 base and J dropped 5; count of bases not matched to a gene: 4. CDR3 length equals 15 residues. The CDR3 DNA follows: TGTGCCAGCAGCCAAGTGGGGACTACTACCGGGGAGCTGTTTTTT. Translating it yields CASSQVGTTTGELFF.

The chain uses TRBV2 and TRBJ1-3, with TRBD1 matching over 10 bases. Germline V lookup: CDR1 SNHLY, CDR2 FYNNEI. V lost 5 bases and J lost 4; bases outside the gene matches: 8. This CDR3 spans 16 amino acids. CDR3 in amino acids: CASSTPGQGSGNTIYF. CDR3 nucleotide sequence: TGTGCCAGCAGTACGCCGGGACAGGGGTCCGGAAACACCATATATTTT. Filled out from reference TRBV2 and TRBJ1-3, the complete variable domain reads EPEVTQTPSHQVTQMGQEVILRCVPISNHLYFYWYRQILGQKVEFLVSFYNNEISEKSEIFDDQFSVERPDGSNFTLKIRSTKLEDSAMYFCASSTPGQGSGNTIYFGEGSWLTVV.

For the CDR3, the DNA is TGTGCCAGTAGTATGGGTGACTGGAGGGGAGAGCAGTACTTC. As protein: CASSMGDWRGEQYF. V usage is TRBV19 and J usage is TRBJ2-7; D perhaps matches TRBD2 (6 bases). Germline V gives CDR1 LNHDA, CDR2 SQIVND (reference sequence). Trimming left V 3 bases short and J 7 bases short, with 16 bases between. CDR3 size: 14 residues.

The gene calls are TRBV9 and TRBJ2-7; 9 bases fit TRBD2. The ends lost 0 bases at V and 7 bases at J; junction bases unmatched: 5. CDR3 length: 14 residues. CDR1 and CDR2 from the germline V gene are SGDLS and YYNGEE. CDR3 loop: CASSVVAGGGEQYF. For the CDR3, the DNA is TGTGCCAGCAGCGTAGTTGCGGGAGGGGGTGAGCAGTACTTC.

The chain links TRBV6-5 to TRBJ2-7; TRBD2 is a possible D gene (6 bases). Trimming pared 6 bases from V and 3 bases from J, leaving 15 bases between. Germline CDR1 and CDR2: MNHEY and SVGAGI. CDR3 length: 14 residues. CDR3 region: CASRLSPGDYEQYF. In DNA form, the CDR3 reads TGTGCCAGCAGGCTCTCTCCGGGAGACTACGAGCAGTACTTC.

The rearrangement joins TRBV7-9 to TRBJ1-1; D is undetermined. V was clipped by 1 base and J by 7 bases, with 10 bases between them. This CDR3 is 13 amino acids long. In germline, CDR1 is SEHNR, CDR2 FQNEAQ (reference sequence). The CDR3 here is CASSLGPSGEAFF. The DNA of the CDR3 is TGTGCCAGCAGCTTAGGCCCCTCCGGTGAAGCTTTCTTT.

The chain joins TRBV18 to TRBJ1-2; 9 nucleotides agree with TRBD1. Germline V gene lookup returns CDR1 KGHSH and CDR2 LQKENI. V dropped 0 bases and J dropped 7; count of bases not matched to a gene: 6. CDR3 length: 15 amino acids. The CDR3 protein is CASSPPSQGAIGYTF. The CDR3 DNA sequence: TGTGCCAGCTCACCACCTTCACAGGGGGCGATTGGCTACACCTTC.

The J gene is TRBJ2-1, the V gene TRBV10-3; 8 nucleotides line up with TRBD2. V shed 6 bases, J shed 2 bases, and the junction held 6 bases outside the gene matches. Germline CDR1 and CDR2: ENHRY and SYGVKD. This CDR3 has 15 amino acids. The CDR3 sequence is CAIRNSGVAYNEQFF. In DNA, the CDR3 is TGTGCCATCAGAAATAGCGGGGTCGCCTACAATGAGCAGTTCTTC.

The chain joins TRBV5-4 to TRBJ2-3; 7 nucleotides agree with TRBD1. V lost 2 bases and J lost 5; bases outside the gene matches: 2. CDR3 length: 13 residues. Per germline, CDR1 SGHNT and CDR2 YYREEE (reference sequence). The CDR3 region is CASSFQGEDTQYF. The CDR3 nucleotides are TGTGCCAGCAGCTTCCAGGGGGAAGATACGCAGTATTTT.

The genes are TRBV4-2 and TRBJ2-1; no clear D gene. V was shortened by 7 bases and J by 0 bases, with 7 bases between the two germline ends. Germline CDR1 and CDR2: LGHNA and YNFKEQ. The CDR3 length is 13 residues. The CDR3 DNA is TGTGCCAGCAAGGAGCTCTCCTACAATGAGCAGTTCTTC. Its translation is CASKELSYNEQFF.